The sample holds a few counts of the clone carrying this TCR beta chain. The library protocol tagged individual cDNA molecules with unique molecular identifiers. TCRdb reanalysed the 5' RACE reads using MiXCR and keeps one entry per CDR3 protein. The table lists about 22,000 distinct CDR3 sequences, roughly 3.5% of them singletons. This CDR3 is built from 12 residues. V was shortened by 6 bases and J by 6 bases, with 9 bases between the two germline ends. This record comes from a study of early T cells in non-severe SARS-CoV-2 infection. The sample consisted of whole blood. This sequence was found in an adult who was a healthcare worker with PCR-confirmed SARS-CoV-2 infection or an uninfected control (not recorded which). The J gene is TRBJ1-5, the V gene TRBV12-3 or TRBV12-4, with unresolved D. CDR3 in DNA: TGTGCCAGCAGCTCAGGTATTCAGCCCCAGCATTTT. It codes for CASSSGIQPQHF.